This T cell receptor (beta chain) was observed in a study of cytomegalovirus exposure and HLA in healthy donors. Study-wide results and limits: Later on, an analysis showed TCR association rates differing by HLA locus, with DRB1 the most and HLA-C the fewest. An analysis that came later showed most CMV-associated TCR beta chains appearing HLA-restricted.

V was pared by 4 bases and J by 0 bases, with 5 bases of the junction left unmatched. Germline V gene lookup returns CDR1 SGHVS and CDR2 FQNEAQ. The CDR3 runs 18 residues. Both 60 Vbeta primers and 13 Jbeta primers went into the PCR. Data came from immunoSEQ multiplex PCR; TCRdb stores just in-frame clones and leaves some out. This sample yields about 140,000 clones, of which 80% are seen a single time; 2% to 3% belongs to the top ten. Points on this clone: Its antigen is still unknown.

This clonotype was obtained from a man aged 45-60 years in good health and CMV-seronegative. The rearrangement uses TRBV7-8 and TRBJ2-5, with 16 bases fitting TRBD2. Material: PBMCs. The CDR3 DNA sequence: TGTGCCAGCAGCTCCGGGACTAGCGGGGGGGGGTACCAAGAGACCCAGTACTTC. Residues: CASSSGTSGGGYQETQYF.